These T cell receptor beta chains were read from a single sample in a study of blood T cell repertoires in COVID-19. Using immunoSEQ multiplex PCR, the repertoire was profiled, and TCRdb retains in-frame clones only, with some absent. The sample carries just over 150,000 clones, roughly 90% recorded once. Sample: PBMCs or T cells enriched from blood (not recorded which). Receptors were obtained from a woman between 50 and 59 years old who had recovered from COVID-19. Each CDR3 is given with its conserved first and last residue. A D gene is named only where the DNA matches it firmly. Not every row has a clone size; where given, it reads once, few, many or a size class.

D	size	J	V	CDR3	DNA
TRBD1	NA	TRBJ2-5	TRBV3-1/TRBV3-2	CASSQSGQGGQETQYF	TGTGCCAGCAGCCAATCGGGACAGGGAGGTCAGGAGACCCAGTACTTC
TRBD1	once	TRBJ2-1	TRBV5-4	CASSPGTGLVNEQFF	TGTGCCAGCAGCCCAGGGACAGGGCTCGTCAATGAGCAGTTCTTC
NA	NA	TRBJ1-2	TRBV6-5	CASSYSRDSLGYTF	TGTGCCAGCAGTTACTCGCGGGATTCGTTAGGCTACACCTTC
TRBD1	NA	TRBJ2-5	TRBV6-2/TRBV6-3	CASSSRDLDRGRETQYF	TGTGCCAGCAGTTCAAGAGACCTTGACAGGGGGCGAGAGACCCAGTACTTC
NA	NA	TRBJ1-2	TRBV18	CASSPRPEGGYGYTF	TGTGCCAGCTCACCACGCCCTGAGGGCGGCTATGGCTACACCTTC
NA	NA	TRBJ2-5	TRBV4-1	CASSQGQMETQYF	TGCGCCAGCAGCCAAGGGCAGATGGAGACCCAGTACTTC
TRBD1	once	TRBJ2-3	TRBV5-4	CASSLGRGRGADTQYF	TGTGCCAGCAGCTTAGGTAGGGGGCGAGGTGCAGATACGCAGTATTTT
TRBD1	NA	TRBJ2-7	TRBV29-1	CSVESDTGEEYEQYF	TGCAGCGTTGAGTCCGACACAGGGGAAGAGTACGAGCAGTACTTC
NA	NA	TRBJ1-6	TRBV7-9	CASSLDDRTYNSPLHF	TGTGCCAGCAGCTTAGATGACAGGACCTATAATTCACCCCTCCACTTT
TRBD2	NA	TRBJ2-1	TRBV11-3	CASSLAGGLKEQFF	TGTGCCAGCAGTCTAGCGGGGGGGCTGAAAGAGCAGTTCTTC
NA	NA	TRBJ2-7	TRBV11-2	CASSLTPAGQSSYEQYF	TGTGCCAGCAGCTTAACCCCGGCAGGGCAAAGCTCCTACGAGCAGTACTTC
NA	NA	TRBJ2-7	TRBV14	CASSLLSSYEQYF	TGTGCCAGCAGCCTACTTAGCTCCTACGAGCAGTACTTC
NA	NA	TRBJ2-7	TRBV7-2	CASSRSRGGTYEQYF	TGTGCCAGCAGCCGCTCACGGGGAGGTACCTACGAGCAGTACTTC
NA	NA	TRBJ1-4	TRBV6-1	CASSEGLGARATNEKLFF	TGTGCCAGCAGTGAAGGGTTGGGTGCTCGGGCAACTAATGAAAAACTGTTTTTT
NA	NA	TRBJ1-2	TRBV6-5	CASSYSKLNYGYTF	TGTGCCAGCAGTTACTCAAAACTGAACTATGGCTACACCTTC
TRBD2	once	TRBJ2-4	TRBV11-2	CASSLQLGLAGYQYF	TGTGCCAGCAGCCTCCAACTAGGGCTAGCGGGGTACCAGTACTTC
TRBD1	NA	TRBJ1-2	TRBV18	CASSRDRGKSYGYTF	TGTGCCAGCTCACGTGACAGGGGGAAGAGTTATGGCTACACCTTC
NA	NA	TRBJ1-1	TRBV6-5	CASSYSSGGLNQAFF	TGTGCCAGCAGTTACTCGTCGGGGGGCCTCAACCAAGCTTTCTTT
TRBD1	NA	TRBJ2-7	TRBV19	CASSPSGGTYEQYF	TGTGCCAGTAGTCCTTCAGGGGGAACCTACGAGCAGTACTTC
TRBD1	NA	TRBJ2-3	TRBV11-1	CASSGWTGGNTDTQYF	TGTGCCAGCAGCGGATGGACAGGGGGCAACACAGATACGCAGTATTTT
TRBD1	NA	TRBJ2-7	TRBV7-3	CASSLQGTGSYEQYF	TGTGCCAGCAGCCTACAGGGGACAGGGAGCTACGAGCAGTACTTC
NA	NA	TRBJ2-2	TRBV19	CASNRGQLTGELFF	TGTGCCAGTAACCGGGGACAACTCACCGGGGAGCTGTTTTTT
NA	once	TRBJ1-5	TRBV12-3/TRBV12-4	CASSWGDNQPQHF	TGTGCCAGCAGTTGGGGCGACAATCAGCCCCAGCATTTT
TRBD2	NA	TRBJ2-5	TRBV7-9	CASSLAGGGAETQYF	TGTGCCAGCAGCTTAGCGGGCGGGGGGGCCGAGACCCAGTACTTC
NA	once	TRBJ1-2	TRBV19	CASSRQRGSYGYTF	TGTGCCAGTAGCCGACAGCGGGGATCCTATGGCTACACCTTC
TRBD1	NA	TRBJ1-3	TRBV3-1/TRBV3-2	CASSPHRDRGNTIYF	TGTGCCAGCAGCCCACACCGGGACAGGGGAAACACCATATATTTT
TRBD1	NA	TRBJ1-4	TRBV19	CASSPAGGKEKLFF	TGTGCCAGTAGTCCCGCAGGGGGCAAAGAAAAACTGTTTTTT
NA	NA	TRBJ1-2	TRBV10-3	CAISESTGYGYTF	TGTGCCATCAGTGAATCTACAGGATATGGCTACACCTTC
TRBD1	NA	TRBJ1-5	TRBV12-5	CASGLSTGGGQPQHF	TGTGCTAGTGGTTTGAGTACAGGGGGCGGTCAGCCCCAGCATTTT
NA	NA	TRBJ2-1	TRBV11-2	CASSPYRAIEYNEQFF	TGTGCCAGCAGCCCATACAGGGCTATAGAATACAATGAGCAGTTCTTC
NA	NA	TRBJ1-5	TRBV29-1	CSVAGGTNQPQHF	TGCAGCGTTGCTGGCGGAACCAATCAGCCCCAGCATTTT
NA	NA	TRBJ2-3	TRBV11-3	CASSLGGDASTDTQYF	TGTGCCAGCAGCTTAGGAGGCGACGCAAGCACAGATACGCAGTATTTT
TRBD1	NA	TRBJ2-1	TRBV5-1	CASSLAPGTGGREQFF	TGCGCCAGCAGCTTGGCCCCGGGGACAGGGGGCAGGGAGCAGTTCTTC
TRBD2	NA	TRBJ2-3	TRBV18	CASSGTSGFTDTQYF	TGTGCCAGCTCGGGGACTAGCGGTTTCACAGATACGCAGTATTTT
NA	NA	TRBJ1-2	TRBV29-1	CSLWANSNYGYTF	TGCAGCCTGTGGGCCAATAGTAACTATGGCTACACCTTC